Listed here are 23 T cell receptor beta chains from one sample, sequenced in a study of T cells in Graves' hyperthyroidism and ophthalmopathy. It was RNA transcripts that yielded the amplified TCR beta CDR3 regions. The primer set for the first-round RT-PCR of the TCR CDR3 was HTBI. MiXCR was run by TCRdb on the multiplex PCR reads, yielding one entry per CDR3 protein. The data hold hundreds of thousands of distinct CDR3 sequences, with 15% observed a single time. What was sequenced was blood. The receptors originated from a woman aged 55-70 years with Graves' ophthalmopathy.

The table lists this clonotype with many counts. The chain uses TRBV12-3 or TRBV12-4 and TRBJ1-1; D gene ambiguous. The V gene lost 6 bases and the J gene lost 4 bases, with 18 bases spanning the gap. The CDR3 sequence is 15 residues long. The CDR3, as DNA: TGTGCCAGCAGGGAAGGGAAATCCTGGCCCACTGAAGCTTTCTTT. Protein sequence: CASREGKSWPTEAFF.

A few counts support this clonotype. This chain joins TRBV7-3 and TRBJ2-2; maybe TRBD2 (6 bases). Germline CDR1 SGHTA, CDR2 FQGTGA. The CDR3 consists of 16 residues. Trimming cost V 1 base and J 2 bases, with 11 bases left between them. The CDR3 nucleotides read TGTGCCAGCAGCTTAAGGGCGGGAACTAACACCGGGGAGCTGTTTTTT. This gives the protein CASSLRAGTNTGELFF. The whole variable domain, filled in from reference TRBV7-3 and TRBJ2-2, reads GAGVSQTPSNKVTEKGKYVELRCDPISGHTALYWYRQSLGQGPEFLIYFQGTGAADDSGLPNDRFFAVRPEGSVSTLKIQRTERGDSAVYLCASSLRAGTNTGELFFGEGSRLTVL.

This clonotype was recorded at least ten times. The rearrangement uses TRBV20-1 and TRBJ2-3; 8 bases agree with TRBD2. The trim removed 5 bases at V and 5 bases at J, leaving 9 bases unmatched. In germline, CDR1 is DFQATT, CDR2 SNEGSKA (reference sequence). The CDR3 has 14 amino acids. CDR3 amino acids: CSAPSGSGGDTQYF. The CDR3 coding sequence is TGCAGTGCTCCTAGCGGGTCGGGGGGAGATACGCAGTATTTT.

This chain uses TRBV5-1 with TRBJ1-3; 11 bases agree with TRBD1. The trim removed 4 bases at V and 6 bases at J, leaving 9 bases unmatched. CDR1 is SGHRS and CDR2 is YFSETQ in the germline V gene. There are 16 residues in the CDR3. In DNA, the CDR3 is TGCGCCAGCAGCCCCTGGACAGGGGGCTACGAAAACACCATATATTTT. Protein sequence: CASSPWTGGYENTIYF.

The chain employs TRBV3-1 and TRBJ2-7; 8 nucleotides line up with TRBD1. The trim removed 6 bases at V and 3 bases at J, leaving 7 bases unmatched. In germline, CDR1 is LGHDT, CDR2 YNNKEL (reference sequence). CDR3 length equals 14 residues. The CDR3 loop is CASSQSGTGYEQYF. The CDR3 nucleotides are TGTGCCAGCAGTCAATCCGGGACAGGCTACGAGCAGTACTTC.

As for this clonotype: A much larger clonotype is one base distant, so this may be a read error. The genes are TRBV30 and TRBJ2-1; 12 bases line up with TRBD2. The DNA end favors TRBJ2-7, so the J call may be wrong. Germline V CDR1 and CDR2: GTSNPN, SVGIG (reference sequence). The CDR3 consists of 16 residues. The chain's CDR3 is CAWSVTSGRLDNEQYF. As DNA, the CDR3 is TGTGCCTGGAGTGTCACTAGCGGGAGGCTCGACAATGAGCAGTACTTC.

The V gene is TRBV19, the J gene TRBJ2-1; tentative D call: TRBD1 (6 bases). The CDR3 is 15 amino acids. V lost 7 bases to trimming and J lost 4 bases, with 17 bases between them. Germline V lookup: CDR1 LNHDA, CDR2 SQIVND (reference sequence). The CDR3 protein is CASKGDGGNYNEQFF. In DNA, the CDR3 is TGTGCCAGTAAGGGGGATGGTGGGAATTACAATGAGCAGTTCTTC. The complete variable domain, with remaining parts taken from reference TRBV19 and TRBJ2-1, reads DGGITQSPKYLFRKEGQNVTLSCEQNLNHDAMYWYRQDPGQGLRLIYYSQIVNDFQKGDIAEGYSVSREKKESFPLTVTSAQKNPTAFYLCASKGDGGNYNEQFFGPGTRLTVL.

This clonotype was found many times. The chain combines TRBV28 with TRBJ1-2, with TRBD1 matching 9 bases. V gave up 1 base and J gave up 7 bases; unmatched junction bases: 10. The length of the CDR3 is 16 residues. Germline assignment: CDR1 MDHEN and CDR2 SYDVKM. The CDR3 is CASSLLSPGQGAGYTF. CDR3 coding DNA: TGTGCCAGCAGTTTATTATCTCCGGGACAGGGTGCTGGCTACACCTTC.

This clonotype was picked up many times. The chain combines TRBV6-1 with TRBJ2-5; 7 nucleotides agree with TRBD2. Per the germline V gene, CDR1 is MNHNS and CDR2 is SASEGT. V was clipped by 4 bases and J by 2 bases; unmatched bases: 10. This CDR3 is 16 amino acids long. The CDR3 sequence: CASSAREGLFQETQYF. The DNA of the CDR3 is TGTGCCAGCAGTGCCAGGGAGGGCCTTTTTCAAGAGACCCAGTACTTC.

This clonotype was counted only a few times. At one end the junction does not follow the germline gene, possibly because of a read error. V is TRBV7-2 and J is TRBJ1-1; 7 bases map to TRBD1. The CDR3 contains 14 residues. Germline V gives CDR1 SGHTA, CDR2 FQGNSA. In DNA, the CDR3 is TGTGCCAGCAGCTCATTCCGGGACAGTGCCATCCCCCTCTTT. As protein: CASSSFRDSAIPLF.

The J gene is TRBJ2-3, the V gene TRBV20-1; 13 nucleotides line up with TRBD2. Germline V gene lookup returns CDR1 DFQATT and CDR2 SNEGSKA (reference sequence). The J segment lost 4 bases and the V segment lost 4 bases, leaving 8 bases of the junction unmatched. This CDR3 is built from 16 residues. This CDR3 reads CSATQGLAGVADTQYF. CDR3 coding DNA: TGCAGTGCTACTCAAGGACTAGCGGGAGTGGCAGATACGCAGTATTTT.

In its sample, this clonotype was seen many times. V and J are TRBV7-2 and TRBJ1-1, with no clear D. V lost 5 bases and J lost 6, with 16 bases in between. Germline V gene sequence: CDR1 SGHTA, CDR2 FQGNSA. The CDR3 contains 14 residues. The DNA of the CDR3 is TGTGCCAGCAGCAAGGACTTCCCGGGTGCTGAAGCTTTCTTT. Protein product: CASSKDFPGAEAFF.

In this sample, this clonotype turned up many times. V gene TRBV2 combines with J gene TRBJ1-5; TRBD1 aligns across 9 bases. The J segment lost 4 bases and the V segment lost 5 bases, leaving 9 bases of the junction unmatched. Germline CDR1 and CDR2: SNHLY and FYNNEI. The CDR3 length is 16 residues. CDR3 loop: CASSLDRGSSNQPQHF. The CDR3 DNA follows: TGTGCCAGCAGTCTAGACAGGGGGAGTAGTAATCAGCCCCAGCATTTT.

The chain uses TRBV4-2 and TRBJ2-1; perhaps TRBD1 as D (6 bases). The CDR3 length is 18 residues. CDR1 is LGHNA and CDR2 is YNFKEQ in the germline V gene. The V gene lost 4 bases and the J gene lost 7 bases, with 26 bases spanning the gap. The CDR3 spells CASSRPQGAQGYGNEQFF. CDR3 nucleotide sequence: TGTGCCAGCAGCCGCCCCCAGGGAGCCCAGGGGTACGGGAATGAGCAGTTCTTC.

This clonotype was observed a handful of times. The V call is TRBV7-2, the J call TRBJ2-7; 8 positions agree with TRBD2. V lost 5 bases, J lost 6 bases, and 12 bases stayed unmatched. There are 15 residues in the CDR3. Per the germline V gene, CDR1 is SGHTA and CDR2 is FQGNSA. The CDR3 DNA is TGTGCCAGCAGCAGAACCGGGACTAGTGGTGCCGAGCAGTACTTC. Translating gives CASSRTGTSGAEQYF. Variable domain in full (rest from reference TRBV7-2 and TRBJ2-7): GAGVSQSPSNKVTEKGKDVELRCDPISGHTALYWYRQSLGQGLEFLIYFQGNSAPDKSGLPSDRFSAERTGGSVSTLTIQRTQQEDSAVYLCASSRTGTSGAEQYFGPGTRLTVT.

This sequence joins TRBV9 and TRBJ2-3; D uncertain. V was shortened by 0 bases and J by 2 bases, with 4 bases between the two germline ends. This CDR3 contains 13 residues. In germline, CDR1 is SGDLS, CDR2 YYNGEE. CDR3 bases: TGTGCCAGCAGCGTAGGGTTCACAGATACGCAGTATTTT. Translation gives CASSVGFTDTQYF.

The sample holds a few counts of this clonotype. The chain couples TRBV25-1 to TRBJ2-7; D possibly corresponds to TRBD2 (7 bases). The germline gives CDR1 MGHDK, CDR2 SYGVNS. Trimming left V 9 bases short and J 3 bases short, with 15 bases between. The CDR3 has 13 residues. The CDR3 protein is CASQPGGLYEQYF. In nucleotides, the CDR3 is TGTGCCAGTCAACCCGGGGGGCTCTACGAGCAGTACTTC.

This sequence joins TRBV5-1 and TRBJ1-1, with D possibly being TRBD1 (5 bases). The V gene's germline CDR1 is SGHRS and CDR2 YFSETQ. V lost 1 base to trimming and J lost 3 bases, with 13 bases between them. This CDR3 spans 15 amino acids. The CDR3 sequence: CASSLLRGADTEAFF. DNA of the CDR3: TGCGCCAGCAGCTTGCTTCGGGGCGCGGACACTGAAGCTTTCTTT.

The rearrangement uses TRBV2 and TRBJ2-7; D call uncertain. V lost 5 bases and J 5 bases, leaving 13 bases between the germline ends. The CDR3 spans 13 residues. Germline CDR1 and CDR2: SNHLY and FYNNEI. The CDR3 is CASSQFGSHEQYF. DNA of the CDR3: TGTGCCAGCAGTCAGTTTGGGTCCCACGAGCAGTACTTC.

J is TRBJ2-1 and V is TRBV20-1; D gene ambiguous. Germline V gene data show CDR1 as DFQATT and CDR2 as SNEGSKA (reference sequence). Trimming took 1 base from V and 2 from J, leaving 9 bases between them. The CDR3 is 14 residues long. The CDR3 protein is CSARARHTYNEQFF. The CDR3 DNA reads as TGCAGTGCTAGAGCCCGGCACACCTACAATGAGCAGTTCTTC.

This clonotype was picked up many times. For the CDR3, the DNA is TGCAGTGCTAGTGCCCTCCTCCATGAAAGGGGCACAGATACGCAGTATTTT. It translates to CSASALLHERGTDTQYF. The V gene is TRBV20-1, the J gene TRBJ2-3, with no clear D. Germline V gene lookup returns CDR1 DFQATT and CDR2 SNEGSKA (reference sequence). V gave up 3 bases and J gave up 1 base, with 20 bases separating them. The CDR3 totals 17 residues.

The chain has TRBV5-1 and TRBJ2-1; 11 bases align to TRBD1. J gave up 3 bases and V 5 bases, and 4 bases lay outside the gene matches. The CDR3 runs 15 residues. Germline V CDR1 and CDR2: SGHRS, YFSETQ. The CDR3 loop is CASRSDRGRYNEQFF. In DNA form, the CDR3 reads TGCGCCAGCAGGTCGGACAGGGGGCGCTACAATGAGCAGTTCTTC.

This clonotype was recorded at least ten times. The chain joins TRBV20-1 to TRBJ2-1; 11 nucleotides line up with TRBD2. V shed 5 bases and J 3 bases; nucleotides not matched to a gene: 9. The CDR3 has 16 amino acids. CDR1 is DFQATT and CDR2 is SNEGSKA in the germline V gene (reference sequence). The CDR3 sequence is CSAPATSGKIYNEQFF. The CDR3 coding sequence is TGCAGTGCTCCCGCGACTAGCGGGAAAATCTACAATGAGCAGTTCTTC.